A selection of T cell receptor beta chains follows, all from one sample in a study of CD8 T cells in Susac syndrome. TCRdb independently ran MiXCR on the immunoSEQ multiplex PCR reads; one entry per CDR3 protein. The sample includes under 200,000 distinct CDR3 sequences, 85% to 95% of them seen just once. The sample taken for sequencing was CD8+ T cells from PBMCs. Every receptor here comes from a human donor with multiple sclerosis. CDR3s include the opening cysteine and the closing phenylalanine or tryptophan. The D gene is left open where the match is weak. Not every row has a clone size; where given, it reads once, few, many or a size class.

>13|TRBJ2-7|-|-|TRBV20-1
TGCAGTGCCCGTCCCGGCAGTATCTACGAGCAGTACTTC
CSARPGSIYEQYF
>13|TRBJ1-2|-|-|TRBV9
TGTGCCAGCAGCGTAGGAGCCCTCTATGGCTACACCTTC
CASSVGALYGYTF
>14|TRBJ2-5|-|few|TRBV4-1
TGCGCCAGCAGCCAAGATCCCGTCCAAGAGACCCAGTACTTC
CASSQDPVQETQYF
>14|TRBJ2-7|TRBD1|-|TRBV5-1
TGCGCCAGCAGCGAGGACAGGGGGCGATACGAGCAGTACTTC
CASSEDRGRYEQYF
>13|TRBJ2-2|-|-|TRBV5-1
TGCGCCAGCAGCTTTTACATCACCGGGGAGCTGTTTTTT
CASSFYITGELFF
>14|TRBJ2-3|-|-|TRBV29-1
TGCAGCGTTGAAAGGGCAGAGGGAACAGATACGCAGTATTTT
CSVERAEGTDTQYF
>13|TRBJ1-2|TRBD1|-|TRBV11-2
TGTGCCAGCAGCACGACAGGGGACTATGGCTACACCTTC
CASSTTGDYGYTF
>12|TRBJ2-1|TRBD2|-|TRBV29-1
TGCAGCGTTCTCTCGGGGGGCAATGAGCAGTTCTTC
CSVLSGGNEQFF
>17|TRBJ2-2|-|once|TRBV9
TGTGCCAGCAGCACGAGGGTGGTTTATCCGAACACCGGGGAGCTGTTTTTT
CASSTRVVYPNTGELFF
>14|TRBJ1-1|-|-|TRBV19
TGTGCCAGTAGTACTCGAGGGGCGGGAACTGAAGCTTTCTTT
CASSTRGAGTEAFF
>13|TRBJ2-3|-|-|TRBV27
TGTGCCAGCAGTTTTTCATGGAGCAGGACGCAGTATTTT
CASSFSWSRTQYF
>13|TRBJ1-2|TRBD1|-|TRBV27
TGTGCCAGCAGCGGGACAGGGGCCTATGGCTACACCTTC
CASSGTGAYGYTF